Below, 23 T cell receptor beta chains from the same sample are listed, as sequenced in a study of cytomegalovirus exposure and HLA in healthy donors. The PCR used 60 Vbeta and 13 Jbeta primers. Libraries were prepared by immunoSEQ multiplex PCR; TCRdb keeps only in-frame clonotypes and omits some of them. The sample has some 150,000 clones; 80% are singletons. Sequenced input: PBMCs. These receptors were taken from a man aged 25 to 40 in good health and CMV-seronegative.

The CDR3 DNA reads as TGTGCCAGCAGCTTAGCGCTGTTCCAGGATTCACCCCTCCACTTT. Its protein product is CASSLALFQDSPLHF. The genes are TRBV7-8 and TRBJ1-6; D not resolved. Trimming took off 0 bases at V and 8 bases at J, with 11 bases between the two ends. The CDR3 has 15 residues. The germline CDR1 and CDR2 sequences are SGHVS and FQNEAQ.

The rearrangement links TRBV5-4 to TRBJ2-1; TRBD2 matches at 7 bases. Germline-derived CDR1 and CDR2 are SGHNT and YYREEE (reference sequence). CDR3 length: 14 amino acids. J was trimmed by 3 bases and V by 3 bases; bases with no gene match: 3. In DNA, the CDR3 is TGTGCCAGCAGCTCCCCGGGGGGCTACAATGAGCAGTTCTTC. Translation gives CASSSPGGYNEQFF.

This clone was counted a single time. The chain uses TRBV29-1 and TRBJ2-1, with TRBD1 as a possible D gene (6 bases). V lost 3 bases and J 6 bases, leaving 15 bases between the germline ends. CDR3 length equals 14 residues. Germline V gene lookup returns CDR1 SQVTM and CDR2 ANQGSEA. The CDR3 protein is CSVEVGAVSNEQFF. The CDR3 region has the DNA TGCAGCGTTGAGGTGGGGGCTGTCAGCAATGAGCAGTTCTTC.

This sequence joins TRBV29-1 and TRBJ1-1; no clear D. CDR1 SQVTM and CDR2 ANQGSEA come from the germline V gene. This CDR3 has 10 amino acids. Trimming removed 4 bases from V and 5 bases from J, with 5 bases in between. CDR3 residues: CSVARTEAFF. The DNA for the CDR3 is TGCAGCGTTGCTAGAACTGAAGCTTTCTTT.

V and J are TRBV6-6 and TRBJ1-5; D unclear. This CDR3 has 12 residues. CDR1 is MNHNY and CDR2 is SVGAGI in the germline V gene (reference sequence). V gave up 2 bases and J gave up 6 bases, with 5 bases separating them. Written as DNA, the CDR3 is TGTGCCAGCAGTTACCCGGGTCAGCCCCAGCATTTT. Its translation: CASSYPGQPQHF.

The chain employs TRBV6-4 and TRBJ2-3; a weak D match, TRBD2 (5 bases). The CDR3 extends over 15 amino acids. Germline V lookup: CDR1 MRHNA, CDR2 SNTAGT. The germline V and J ends were trimmed by 6 bases and 0 bases, with 13 bases remaining between them. The CDR3 loop reads CASSLRWTSTDTQYF. As DNA, the CDR3 is TGTGCCAGCAGCCTTCGGTGGACTAGCACAGATACGCAGTATTTT.

The J gene is TRBJ1-2, the V gene TRBV28; 8 bases agree with TRBD1. Germline V lookup: CDR1 MDHEN, CDR2 SYDVKM. Losses at the gene ends were 10 bases for V and 6 bases for J; bases not matched to a gene: 7. CDR3 length: 12 residues. CDR3 DNA: TGTGCCACTCCGGACAGGGTAAATGGCTACACCTTC. Residues: CATPDRVNGYTF.

This sequence joins TRBV27 and TRBJ2-1; 7 positions agree with TRBD1. Germline CDR1 and CDR2: MNHEY and SMNVEV (reference sequence). The CDR3 covers 18 residues. V trimming: 2 bases; J trimming: 0 bases; junction bases outside the gene matches: 10. This chain's CDR3 is CASSLGTVLLSSYNEQFF. DNA of the CDR3: TGTGCCAGCAGTTTAGGGACAGTACTGCTCAGCTCCTACAATGAGCAGTTCTTC.

This clone came up once. This chain uses TRBV9 with TRBJ2-1, with D perhaps TRBD2 (5 bases). This CDR3 is built from 14 residues. Deletions cut 4 bases from V and 1 base from J, with 9 bases between. Germline V gives CDR1 SGDLS, CDR2 YYNGEE. This CDR3 is CASSFSGSYNEQFF. The CDR3 DNA reads as TGTGCCAGCAGCTTCAGCGGTTCCTACAATGAGCAGTTCTTC.

The V and J genes are TRBV4-1 and TRBJ2-5; D might be TRBD1 (5 bases). Judging by the DNA end, TRBJ2-7 fits better; the J call may be wrong. CDR1 is MGHRA, CDR2 YSYEKL, per germline. The CDR3 runs to 16 residues. CDR3 sequence (DNA): TGCGCCAGCAGCCAAGCGCAAGGGGCCCTGATCTACGAGCAGTACTTC. Translation gives CASSQAQGALIYEQYF.

The chain uses TRBV6-5 and TRBJ1-2; weak D call: TRBD1 (5 bases). Trimming shortened V by 6 bases and J by 5 bases, and 7 bases separated the two germline ends. The CDR3 has 11 amino acids. CDR1 is MNHEY and CDR2 is SVGAGI in the germline V gene. Here the CDR3 DNA reads TGTGCCAGCAGACAGGATTATGGCTACACCTTC. Amino acids: CASRQDYGYTF.

J is TRBJ2-5 and V is TRBV19; TRBD2 matches at 11 bases. Unmatched junction bases numbered 7, after V lost 5 bases and J lost 5 bases. Per germline, CDR1 LNHDA and CDR2 SQIVND (reference sequence). The CDR3 has 15 residues. CDR3 nucleotide sequence: TGTGCCAGTAGTGTTCGACTAGCGGGGCTGGAGACCCAGTACTTC. Its protein is CASSVRLAGLETQYF. The full variable domain, in which reference TRBV19 and TRBJ2-5 provide the parts outside the CDR3, is DGGITQSPKYLFRKEGQNVTLSCEQNLNHDAMYWYRQDPGQGLRLIYYSQIVNDFQKGDIAEGYSVSREKKESFPLTVTSAQKNPTAFYLCASSVRLAGLETQYFGPGTRLLVL.

This clone was counted only a few times. V and J are TRBV9 and TRBJ1-3; D possibly corresponds to TRBD1 (5 bases). The CDR3 is 14 amino acids. The V end lost 0 bases, the J end lost 2 bases, and 6 bases lay between the germline ends. Germline V CDR1 and CDR2: SGDLS, YYNGEE. The CDR3 loop reads CASSVGQTGNTIYF. DNA for the CDR3: TGTGCCAGCAGCGTAGGACAGACTGGAAACACCATATATTTT.

The chain couples TRBV10-3 to TRBJ1-5; a possible D gene is TRBD1 (5 bases). CDR3 length: 15 amino acids. Trimming stripped 2 bases from V and 2 bases from J, with 10 bases between. Germline CDR1 ENHRY, CDR2 SYGVKD. CDR3 coding DNA: TGTGCCATCAGTGAGGCAGGCAGGGGCAATCAGCCCCAGCATTTT. Translation gives CAISEAGRGNQPQHF.

The chain uses TRBV2 and TRBJ1-1; 9 nucleotides match TRBD1. Per the germline V gene, CDR1 is SNHLY and CDR2 is FYNNEI. Unmatched junction bases numbered 18, after V lost 6 bases and J lost 7 bases. This CDR3 has 17 amino acids. This chain's CDR3 is CASRGRDRDPSSHEAFF. CDR3 nucleotide sequence: TGTGCCAGCAGGGGCCGGGACAGGGACCCGAGCTCACATGAAGCTTTCTTT.

The table lists this clone with a count of one. The V gene is TRBV30, the J gene TRBJ1-2, with D possibly being TRBD1 (6 bases). Germline V lookup: CDR1 GTSNPN, CDR2 SVGIG (reference sequence). CDR3 size: 13 residues. Trimming shortened V by 5 bases and J by 5 bases, and 15 bases separated the two germline ends. This chain's CDR3 is CAWVMDSLYGYTF. The CDR3 region has the DNA TGTGCCTGGGTAATGGACAGCCTTTATGGCTACACCTTC.

V gene TRBV5-6 combines with J gene TRBJ1-5, with D unresolved. The V and J ends lost 2 bases and 3 bases respectively, with 12 bases between them. There are 15 residues in the CDR3. Germline CDR1 reads SGHDT; CDR2 reads YYEEEE. The CDR3 loop is CASSFLRVPNQPQHF. As DNA, the CDR3 is TGTGCCAGCAGCTTCCTGAGGGTCCCCAATCAGCCCCAGCATTTT.

This chain connects TRBV11-1 to TRBJ1-3; unclear D gene. Germline values: CDR1 SGHAT, CDR2 FQDESV (reference sequence). Between the trimmed V and J ends, which lost 4 bases and 0 bases, there was a span of 10 bases. The CDR3 spans 15 residues. This CDR3 is CASSSDLSSGNTIYF. CDR3 DNA sequence: TGTGCCAGCAGCTCGGACTTAAGCTCTGGAAACACCATATATTTT.

The chain combines TRBV4-1 with TRBJ2-3; TRBD2 matches 7 bases. Germline-derived CDR1 and CDR2 are MGHRA and YSYEKL. The junction had 3 bases not matched to a gene; V was cut back by 1 base and J by 2 bases. This CDR3 spans 15 amino acids. The CDR3 DNA reads TGCGCCAGCAGCCAAGCTAGCGGACTCACAGATACGCAGTATTTT. This translates into CASSQASGLTDTQYF.

This clone was seen just once. The chain combines TRBV28 with TRBJ2-3; D may be TRBD1 (5 bases). With 10 bases removed from V and 2 bases from J, the gap between germline ends came to 13 bases. This CDR3 region has 13 residues. CDR1 is MDHEN, CDR2 SYDVKM, per germline. The CDR3 sequence is CATLHRYTDTQYF. CDR3 sequence (DNA): TGTGCCACCCTGCACAGGTACACAGATACGCAGTATTTT.

DNA of the CDR3: TGCGCCAGCAGCCCAGGGATTTCCTACGAGCAGTACTTC. This encodes CASSPGISYEQYF. The V and J genes are TRBV4-3 and TRBJ2-7; a weak D match, TRBD1 (5 bases). The germline V and J ends were trimmed by 4 bases and 1 base, with 8 bases remaining between them. Germline V gene data show CDR1 as LGHNA and CDR2 as YSLEER. The CDR3 runs to 13 residues.

The chain combines TRBV2 with TRBJ1-2; D might be TRBD1 (6 bases). The germline V gene encodes CDR1 SNHLY and CDR2 FYNNEI. This CDR3 region has 15 residues. V dropped 4 bases and J dropped 4 bases, with 16 bases sitting between them. In DNA, the CDR3 is TGTGCCAGCAGTGGGGGGCAGGGCCTTGGCTATGGCTACACCTTC. Residues: CASSGGQGLGYGYTF.

CDR3 sequence reads: CASSLTPGGRAGNTIYF. DNA for the CDR3: TGTGCCAGCAGTTTGACCCCAGGGGGCAGAGCTGGAAACACCATATATTTT. The rearrangement uses TRBV27 and TRBJ1-3, with TRBD1 identical over 8 bases. The CDR3 runs to 17 residues. The V gene's germline CDR1 is MNHEY and CDR2 SMNVEV (reference sequence). With V trimmed by 3 bases and J by 2 bases, 9 bases remained unmatched.